Listed here are 7 T cell receptor beta chains from one sample, sequenced in a study of blood T cells in healthy people across ages. Through a sample-barcoded 5' primer and a J-beta primer mix, a second PCR was run for roughly 6 to 11 cycles. TCRdb itself ran the 5' RACE reads through MiXCR, one entry per CDR3 protein. The sample has about 800,000 distinct CDR3 sequences, 25% seen once. This sample was shared with a second study, whose subject was T cells of mothers and their children.

The sequencing sample was made of blood. All receptors derive from a boy under 18 in good health.

This chain links TRBV7-9 with TRBJ2-1; either TRBD1 or TRBD2 may supply D (5 bases each). The CDR3 contains 15 residues. V was trimmed by 1 base and J by 10 bases, leaving 17 bases between them. Germline V gene sequence: CDR1 SEHNR, CDR2 FQNEAQ (reference sequence). The DNA for the CDR3 is TGTGCCAGCAGCTTAGGCAGGGACCCTTCGGGGGAGCAGTTCTTC. Translating it yields CASSLGRDPSGEQFF.

This clonotype was counted only a few times. The rearrangement uses TRBV7-2 and TRBJ2-5; unclear D gene. The J call may be wrong; the DNA end is better matched by TRBJ2-7. CDR1 and CDR2 (germline): SGHTA, FQGNSA. The CDR3 contains 18 residues. This CDR3 reads CASSPRFKATRSSYEQYF. DNA of the CDR3: TGTGCCAGCAGCCCCCGGTTCAAAGCGACACGCAGCTCCTACGAGCAGTACTTC.

This chain uses TRBV7-9 with TRBJ1-1, with no clear D. The germline V and J ends were trimmed by 6 bases and 5 bases, with 19 bases remaining between them. This CDR3 contains 15 residues. In germline, CDR1 is SEHNR, CDR2 FQNEAQ (reference sequence). The chain's CDR3 is CASSYEAVKRTEAFF. CDR3 nucleotides: TGTGCCAGCAGTTACGAGGCGGTGAAAAGGACTGAAGCTTTCTTT.

The DNA for the CDR3 is TGCGCCAGCAGCCCTCGCGTCAGCTGGAATGAAAAACTGTTTTTT. Its protein is CASSPRVSWNEKLFF. This chain links TRBV4-3 with TRBJ1-4; D remains ambiguous. The germline V and J ends were trimmed by 4 bases and 5 bases, with 14 bases remaining between them. This CDR3 is built from 15 residues. Germline loops: CDR1 LGHNA, CDR2 YSLEER.

This clonotype has only a few counts. V usage is TRBV28 and J usage is TRBJ2-1, with D hard to call. V was shortened by 2 bases and J by 6 bases, with 11 bases between the two germline ends. CDR1 MDHEN and CDR2 SYDVKM come from the germline V gene. The CDR3 consists of 14 residues. In DNA form, the CDR3 reads TGTGCCAGCAGTTTACCTCAAGGGTTCAATGAGCAGTTCTTC. Translation gives CASSLPQGFNEQFF. The full variable domain, in which reference TRBV28 and TRBJ2-1 provide the parts outside the CDR3, is DVKVTQSSRYLVKRTGEKVFLECVQDMDHENMFWYRQDPGLGLRLIYFSYDVKMKEKGDIPEGYSVSREKKERFSLILESASTNQTSMYLCASSLPQGFNEQFFGPGTRLTVL.

This clonotype appeared a few times. The CDR3 carries no conserved terminal phenylalanine or tryptophan, so it likely arises from a read error. This chain joins TRBV2 and TRBJ2-5; 8 bases align to TRBD2. The CDR3 has 15 residues. Per the germline V gene, CDR1 is SNHLY and CDR2 is FYNNEI. With 6 bases clipped from V and 5 bases from J, the junction kept 11 bases outside the gene matches. CDR3 residues: CASSLPSGGGETQYL. The DNA of the CDR3 is TGTGCCAGCAGCCTCCCCAGCGGGGGTGGGGAGACCCAGTACCTC.

The chain has TRBV18 and TRBJ1-2; TRBD1 is a possible D gene (6 bases). V lost 6 bases and J lost 4, with 18 bases in between. In germline, CDR1 is KGHSH, CDR2 LQKENI. This CDR3 spans 15 amino acids. CDR3 in amino acids: CASSETGFGVYGYTF. In DNA form, the CDR3 reads TGTGCCAGCTCCGAAACAGGGTTCGGGGTCTATGGCTACACCTTC.